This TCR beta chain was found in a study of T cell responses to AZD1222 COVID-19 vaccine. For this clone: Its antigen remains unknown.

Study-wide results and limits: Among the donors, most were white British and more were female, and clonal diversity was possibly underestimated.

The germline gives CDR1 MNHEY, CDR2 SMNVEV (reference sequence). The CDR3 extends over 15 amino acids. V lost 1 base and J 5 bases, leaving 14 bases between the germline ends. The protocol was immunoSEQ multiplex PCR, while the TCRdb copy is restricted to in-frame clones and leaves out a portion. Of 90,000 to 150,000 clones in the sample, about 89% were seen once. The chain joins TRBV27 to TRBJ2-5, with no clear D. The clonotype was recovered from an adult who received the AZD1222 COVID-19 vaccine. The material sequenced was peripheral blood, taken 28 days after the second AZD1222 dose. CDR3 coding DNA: TGTGCCAGCAGTTTATGGATAAGGGCGCAGGAGACCCAGTACTTC. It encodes CASSLWIRAQETQYF.